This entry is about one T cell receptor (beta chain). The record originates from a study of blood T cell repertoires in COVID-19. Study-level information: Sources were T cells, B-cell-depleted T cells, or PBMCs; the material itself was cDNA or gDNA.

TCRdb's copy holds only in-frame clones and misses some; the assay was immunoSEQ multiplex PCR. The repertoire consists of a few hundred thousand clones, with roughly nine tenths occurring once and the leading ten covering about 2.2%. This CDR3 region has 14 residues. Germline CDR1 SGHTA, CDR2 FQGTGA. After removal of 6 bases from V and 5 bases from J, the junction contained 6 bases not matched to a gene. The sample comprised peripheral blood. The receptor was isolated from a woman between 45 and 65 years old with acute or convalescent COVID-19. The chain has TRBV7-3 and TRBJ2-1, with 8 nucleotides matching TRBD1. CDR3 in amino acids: CASRQGQGHNEQFF. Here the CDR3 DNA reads TGTGCCAGCAGACAAGGACAGGGCCACAATGAGCAGTTCTTC.